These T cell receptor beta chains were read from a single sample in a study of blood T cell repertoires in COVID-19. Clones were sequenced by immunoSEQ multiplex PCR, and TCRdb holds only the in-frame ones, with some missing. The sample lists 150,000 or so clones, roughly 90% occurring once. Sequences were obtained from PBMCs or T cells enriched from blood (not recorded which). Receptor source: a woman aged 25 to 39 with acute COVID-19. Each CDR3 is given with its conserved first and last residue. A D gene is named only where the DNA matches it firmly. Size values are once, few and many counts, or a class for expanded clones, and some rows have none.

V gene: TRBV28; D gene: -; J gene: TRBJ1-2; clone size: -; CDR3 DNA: TGTGCCAGCAGTTTAATTGAGGGCCGTGGCTACACCTTC; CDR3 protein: CASSLIEGRGYTF
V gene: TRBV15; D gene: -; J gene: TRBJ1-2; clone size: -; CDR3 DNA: TGTGCCACCAGCAGAGGAGGGTCGAACTATGGCTACACCTTC; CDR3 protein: CATSRGGSNYGYTF
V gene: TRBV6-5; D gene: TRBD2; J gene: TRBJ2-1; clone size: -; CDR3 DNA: TGTGCCAGCAACAAGCGGGAGTCATACAATGAGCAGTTCTTC; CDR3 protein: CASNKRESYNEQFF
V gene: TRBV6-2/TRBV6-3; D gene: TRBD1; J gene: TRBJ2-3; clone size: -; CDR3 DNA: TGTGCCAGCAGTTTTCTCCGGGACAGGGGCGCAGATACGCAGTATTTT; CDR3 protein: CASSFLRDRGADTQYF
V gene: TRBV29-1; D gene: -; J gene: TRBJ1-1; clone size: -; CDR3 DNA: TGCAGCGTTGAAGGCGGGGGGAACACTGAAGCTTTCTTT; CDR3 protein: CSVEGGGNTEAFF
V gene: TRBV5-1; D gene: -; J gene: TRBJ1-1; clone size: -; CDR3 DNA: TGCGCCAGCAGCTCTGACGGAGTGAACACTGAAGCTTTCTTT; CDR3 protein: CASSSDGVNTEAFF
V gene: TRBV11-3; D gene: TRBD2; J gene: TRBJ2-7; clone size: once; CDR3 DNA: TGTGCCAGCAGCTTAGGCGGGAGTCGGTCCTACGAGCAGTACTTC; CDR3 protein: CASSLGGSRSYEQYF
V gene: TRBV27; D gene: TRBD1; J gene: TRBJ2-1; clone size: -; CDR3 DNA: TGTGCCAGCAGTTTATTTAGGGGGCTGGACAATGAGCAGTTCTTC; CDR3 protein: CASSLFRGLDNEQFF
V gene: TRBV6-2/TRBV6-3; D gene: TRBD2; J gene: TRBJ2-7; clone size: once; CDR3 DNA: TGTGCCAGCAGTTACCCGGGACTAGCGGGTTCCTACGAGCAGTACTTC; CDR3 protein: CASSYPGLAGSYEQYF
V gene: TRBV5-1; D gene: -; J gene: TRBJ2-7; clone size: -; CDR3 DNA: TGCGCCAGCAGCTTGGATCTAGCTGATACCTACGAGCAGTACTTC; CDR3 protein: CASSLDLADTYEQYF
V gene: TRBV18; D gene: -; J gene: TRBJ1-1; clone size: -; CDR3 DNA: TGTGCCAGCTCACCGGGGCCGAAGAACACTGAAGCTTTCTTT; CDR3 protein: CASSPGPKNTEAFF
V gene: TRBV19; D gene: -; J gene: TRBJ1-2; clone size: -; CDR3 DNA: TGTGCCAGTAGTTCACTAAGTGAGGATAACTATGGCTACACCTTC; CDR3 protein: CASSSLSEDNYGYTF
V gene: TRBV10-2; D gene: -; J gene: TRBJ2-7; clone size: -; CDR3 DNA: TGCGCCAGCAAACTATCCGGGAGCTCCTACGAGCAGTACTTC; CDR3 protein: CASKLSGSSYEQYF
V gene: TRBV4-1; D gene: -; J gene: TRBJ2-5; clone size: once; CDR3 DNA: TGCGCCAGCAGCCAAGATCTGGGGGCCGAAGAGACCCAGTACTTC; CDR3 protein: CASSQDLGAEETQYF
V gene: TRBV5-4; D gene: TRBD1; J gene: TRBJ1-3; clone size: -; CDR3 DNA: TGTGCCAGCAGCTTGGCCGCAACAGGGGGATCAGGTGGAAACACCATATATTTT; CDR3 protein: CASSLAATGGSGGNTIYF
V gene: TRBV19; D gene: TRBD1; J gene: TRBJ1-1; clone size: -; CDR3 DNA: TGTGCCAGTAGTGACAGGGGGCGGTTGAACACTGAAGCTTTCTTT; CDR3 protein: CASSDRGRLNTEAFF
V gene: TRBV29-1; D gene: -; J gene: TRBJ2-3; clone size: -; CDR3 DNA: TGCAGCGCCCCTAGGGCGGGACGTTCGGATACGCAGTATTTT; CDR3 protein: CSAPRAGRSDTQYF
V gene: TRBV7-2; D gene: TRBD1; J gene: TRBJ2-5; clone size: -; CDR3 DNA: TGTGCCAGCAGCGGAGACAGGGTCCAAGAGACCCAGTACTTC; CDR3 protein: CASSGDRVQETQYF
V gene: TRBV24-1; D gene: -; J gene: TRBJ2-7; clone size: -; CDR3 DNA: TGTGCCACCAGTGGTTCAGGATACGAGCAGTACTTC; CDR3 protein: CATSGSGYEQYF
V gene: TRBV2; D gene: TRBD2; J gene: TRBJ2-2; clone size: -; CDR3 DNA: TGTGCCAGCAGTGGGGCTAGCGGTTCGAACACCGGGGAGCTGTTTTTT; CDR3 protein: CASSGASGSNTGELFF
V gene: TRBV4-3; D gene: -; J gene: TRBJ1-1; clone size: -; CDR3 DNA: TGCGCCAGCAGCCAAGATCTGGGAGGGGGGACTGAAGCTTTCTTT; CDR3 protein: CASSQDLGGGTEAFF
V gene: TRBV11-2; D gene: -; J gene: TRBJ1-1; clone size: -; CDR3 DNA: TGTGCCAGCAGCTTAAGGGTGGGAGTAGAAGCTTTCTTT; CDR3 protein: CASSLRVGVEAFF
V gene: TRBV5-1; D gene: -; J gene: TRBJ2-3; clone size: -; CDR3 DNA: TGCGCCAGCAGCTTGGTCATTGCCACGGGAGTTGGCACAGATACGCAGTATTTT; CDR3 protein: CASSLVIATGVGTDTQYF
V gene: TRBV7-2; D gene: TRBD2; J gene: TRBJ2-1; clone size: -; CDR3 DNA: TGTGCCAGCAGCTCCGATGCGGGACTAGCGGGAGCTGAGCAGTTCTTC; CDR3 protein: CASSSDAGLAGAEQFF
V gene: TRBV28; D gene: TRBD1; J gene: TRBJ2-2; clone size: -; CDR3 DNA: TGTGCCAGCAGTCCTACTTATTCAGGGGGTAACACCGGGGAGCTGTTTTTT; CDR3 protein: CASSPTYSGGNTGELFF
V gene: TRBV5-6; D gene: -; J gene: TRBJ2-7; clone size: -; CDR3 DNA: TGTGCCAGCAGCGACAGTTATGGGTCCTACGAGCAGTACTTC; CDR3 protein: CASSDSYGSYEQYF
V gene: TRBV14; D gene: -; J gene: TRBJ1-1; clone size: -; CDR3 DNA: TGTGCCAGCAGCCATACAGGGAGGGGAGGTGAAGCTTTCTTT; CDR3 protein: CASSHTGRGGEAFF
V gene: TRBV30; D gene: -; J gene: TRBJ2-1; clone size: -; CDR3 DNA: TGTGCCTGGCGGGGGTACCATGAGCAGTTCTTC; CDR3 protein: CAWRGYHEQFF
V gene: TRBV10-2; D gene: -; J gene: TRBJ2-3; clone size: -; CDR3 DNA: TGCGCCAGCAGTGGGTCGGGAGATACGGGGTATTTT; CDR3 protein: CASSGSGDTGYF
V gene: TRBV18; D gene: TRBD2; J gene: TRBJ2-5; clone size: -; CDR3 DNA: TGTGCCAGCTCACCACGGCTAGCGGGGACACAAGAGACCCAGTACTTC; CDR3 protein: CASSPRLAGTQETQYF
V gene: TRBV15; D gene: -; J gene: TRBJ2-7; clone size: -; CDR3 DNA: TGTGCCACCAGCCCTTTATCAGGTAGCTCCTACGAGCAGTACTTC; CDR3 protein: CATSPLSGSSYEQYF
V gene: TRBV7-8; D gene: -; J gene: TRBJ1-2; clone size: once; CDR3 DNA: TGTGCCAGCAGCTTAGATACAGCTAACTATGGCTACACCTTC; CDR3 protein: CASSLDTANYGYTF
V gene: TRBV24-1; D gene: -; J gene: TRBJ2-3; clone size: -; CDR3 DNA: TGTGCCACCAGTAGAAGAACGGAGCCCCGGGATACGCAGTATTTT; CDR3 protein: CATSRRTEPRDTQYF
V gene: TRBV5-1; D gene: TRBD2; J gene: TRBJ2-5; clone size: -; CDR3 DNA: TGCGCCAGCAGCTCTAGCGGGTCTCAAGAGACCCAGTACTTC; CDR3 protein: CASSSSGSQETQYF
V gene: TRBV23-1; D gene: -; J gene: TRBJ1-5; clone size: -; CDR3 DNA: TGCGCCAGCAGGCCGGAGCCCCAGCATTTT; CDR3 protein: CASRPEPQHF
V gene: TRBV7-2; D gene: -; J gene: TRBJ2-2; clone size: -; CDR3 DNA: TGTGCCAGCAGCTTAGAGGGACTGATCACCGGGGAGCTGTTTTTT; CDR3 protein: CASSLEGLITGELFF
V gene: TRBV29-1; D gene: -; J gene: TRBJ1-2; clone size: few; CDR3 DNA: TGCAGCCCCTCGTGTTCCGCTAACTATGGCTACACCTTC; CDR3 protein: CSPSCSANYGYTF
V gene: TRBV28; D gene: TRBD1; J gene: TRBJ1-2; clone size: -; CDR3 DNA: TGTGCCAGCAGTTTATACGGACAGGGAAACTATGGCTACACCTTC; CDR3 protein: CASSLYGQGNYGYTF
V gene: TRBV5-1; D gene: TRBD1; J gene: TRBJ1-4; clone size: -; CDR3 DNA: TGCGCCAGCAGCTACCTTGACAGGGAGGAAAAACTGTTTTTT; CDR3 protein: CASSYLDREEKLFF
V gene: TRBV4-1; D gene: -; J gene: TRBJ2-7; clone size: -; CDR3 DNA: TGCGCCAGCAGCCACTCCCCAGGGCCCTACGAGCAGTACTTC; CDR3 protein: CASSHSPGPYEQYF
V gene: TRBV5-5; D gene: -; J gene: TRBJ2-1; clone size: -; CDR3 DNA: TGTGCCAGCGGCGAGGGCGGCATACAAGCCTACAATGAGCAGTTCTTC; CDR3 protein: CASGEGGIQAYNEQFF
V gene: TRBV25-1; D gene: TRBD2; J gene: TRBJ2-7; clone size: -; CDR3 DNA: TGTGCCAGCAGTGAATATACCGGGACTAGATCTGACGAGCAGTACTTC; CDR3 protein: CASSEYTGTRSDEQYF
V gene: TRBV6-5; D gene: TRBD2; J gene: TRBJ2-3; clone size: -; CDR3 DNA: TGTGCCAGCAGGCGACTAGCGGGAAGGCCAGATACGCAGTATTTT; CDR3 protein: CASRRLAGRPDTQYF
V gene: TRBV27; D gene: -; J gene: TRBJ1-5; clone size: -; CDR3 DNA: TGTGCCAGCAGTCTCCGGGTCTCGGATCAGCCCCAGCATTTT; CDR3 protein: CASSLRVSDQPQHF
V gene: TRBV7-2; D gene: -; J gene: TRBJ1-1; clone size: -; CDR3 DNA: TGTGCCAGCAGCGTACGCAAGTTACAGGGCGCCAACACTGAAGCTTTCTTT; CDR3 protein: CASSVRKLQGANTEAFF
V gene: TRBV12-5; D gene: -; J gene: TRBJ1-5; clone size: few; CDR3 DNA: TGTGCTAGTGGTTTGGTAGGGGATGGCCAATCCTATAGCAATCAGCCCCAGCATTTT; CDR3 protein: CASGLVGDGQSYSNQPQHF
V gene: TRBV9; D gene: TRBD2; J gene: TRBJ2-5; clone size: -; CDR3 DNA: TGTGCCAGCAGCGTAGAAGGGACTAGCGGACACTTTCAGTACTTC; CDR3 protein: CASSVEGTSGHFQYF
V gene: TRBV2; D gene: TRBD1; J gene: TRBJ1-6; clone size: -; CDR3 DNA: TGTGCCAGCAGTCAGGACAGGGGACCCCCCCTCCACTTT; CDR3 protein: CASSQDRGPPLHF
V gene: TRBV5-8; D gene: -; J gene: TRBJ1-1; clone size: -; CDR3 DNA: TGTGCCAGCAGCTTGGTGGTCACCGAACCAGTGAACACTGAAGCTTTCTTT; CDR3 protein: CASSLVVTEPVNTEAFF
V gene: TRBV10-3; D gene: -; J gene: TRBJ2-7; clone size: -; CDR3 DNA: TGTGCCATCAGGGAAACACAGGGTATATCCTACGAGCAGTACTTC; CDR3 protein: CAIRETQGISYEQYF
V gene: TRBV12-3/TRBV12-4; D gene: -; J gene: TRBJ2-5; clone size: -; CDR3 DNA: TGTGCCAGCAGACGAGGACAGCTGGAGACCCAGTACTTC; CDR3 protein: CASRRGQLETQYF
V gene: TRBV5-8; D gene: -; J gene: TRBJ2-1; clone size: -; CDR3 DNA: TGTGCCAGCAGCTTGAGGGGGGGCACGGACAATGAGCAGTTCTTC; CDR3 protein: CASSLRGGTDNEQFF
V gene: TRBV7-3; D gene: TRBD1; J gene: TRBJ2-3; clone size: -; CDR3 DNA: TGTGCCAGCACTTCCAGGGGGAACGGGTGGGATACGCAGTATTTT; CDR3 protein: CASTSRGNGWDTQYF
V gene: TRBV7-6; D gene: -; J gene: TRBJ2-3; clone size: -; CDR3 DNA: TGTGCCAGCAGCCCCGGTGCTAGCGGAGGGGGGGCAGATACGCAGTATTTT; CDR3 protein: CASSPGASGGGADTQYF
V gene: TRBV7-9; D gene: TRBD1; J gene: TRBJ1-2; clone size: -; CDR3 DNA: TGTGCCAGCAGCCTGGCCGGGACAGGGGGCGACTATGGCTACACCTTC; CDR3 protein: CASSLAGTGGDYGYTF
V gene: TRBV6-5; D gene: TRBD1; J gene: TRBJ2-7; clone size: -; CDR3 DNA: TGTGCCAGCAGTTACTCGGGACAGGGAAACACCTACGAGCAGTACTTC; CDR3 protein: CASSYSGQGNTYEQYF
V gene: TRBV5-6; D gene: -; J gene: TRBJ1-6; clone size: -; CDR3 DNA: TGTGCCAGCTCCGAGTTCGACAGGATTAATTCACCCCTCCACTTT; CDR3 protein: CASSEFDRINSPLHF